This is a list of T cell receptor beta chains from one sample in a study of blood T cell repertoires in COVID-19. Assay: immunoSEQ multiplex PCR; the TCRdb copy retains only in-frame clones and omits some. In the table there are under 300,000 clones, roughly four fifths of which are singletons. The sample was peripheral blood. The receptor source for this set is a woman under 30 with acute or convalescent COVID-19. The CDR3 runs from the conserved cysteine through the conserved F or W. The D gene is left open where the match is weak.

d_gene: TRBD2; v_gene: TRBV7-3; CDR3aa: CASSQAPAGGYNEQFF
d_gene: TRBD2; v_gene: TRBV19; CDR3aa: CASRVVAGGLGVAKNIQYF
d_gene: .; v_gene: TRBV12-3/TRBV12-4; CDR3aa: CASSFTGLYGYTF
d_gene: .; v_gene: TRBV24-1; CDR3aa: CATSDRGQHQPQHF
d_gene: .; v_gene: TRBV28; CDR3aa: CASSSQGRGRLLSYGYTF
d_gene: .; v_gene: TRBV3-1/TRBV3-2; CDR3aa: CASSTQGGTEAFF
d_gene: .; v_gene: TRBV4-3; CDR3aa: CASSQGYARGLYEQYF
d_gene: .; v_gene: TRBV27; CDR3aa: CASRPGGRASSYEQYF
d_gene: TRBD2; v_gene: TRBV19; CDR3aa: CASSSQTSGNEQFF
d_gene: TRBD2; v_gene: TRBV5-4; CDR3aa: CASSGGLAFNEQFF
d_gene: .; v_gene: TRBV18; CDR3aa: CASSGGYHNEQFF
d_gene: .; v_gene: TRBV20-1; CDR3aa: CSASRTANNSPLHF
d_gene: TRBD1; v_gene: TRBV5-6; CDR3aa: CASSSRDRGNEQYF
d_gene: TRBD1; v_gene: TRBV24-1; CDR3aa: CATSDSGTGLYF
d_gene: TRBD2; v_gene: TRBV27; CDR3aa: CASSFATSGKRNEQFF
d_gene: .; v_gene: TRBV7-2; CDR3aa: CASSLAGLYEQYF
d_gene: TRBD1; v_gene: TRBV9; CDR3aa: CASSVGPGGTAFF
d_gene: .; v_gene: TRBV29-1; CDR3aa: CSVELSSGNTIYF
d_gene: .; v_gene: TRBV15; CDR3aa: CATSRAREDWRTQYF
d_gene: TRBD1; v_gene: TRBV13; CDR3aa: CASSLTQGAFNSPLHF
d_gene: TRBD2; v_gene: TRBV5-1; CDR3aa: CASSPWGTSGYNEQFF
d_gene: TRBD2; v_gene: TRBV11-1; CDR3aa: CASSTWTSGRVEQFF
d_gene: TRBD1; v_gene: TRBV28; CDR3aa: CASSPVWDRAAYEQYF
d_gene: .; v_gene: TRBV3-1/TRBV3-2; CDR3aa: CASSRTESYNEQFF
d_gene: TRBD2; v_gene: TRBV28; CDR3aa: CASSSSTSGTSTDTQYF
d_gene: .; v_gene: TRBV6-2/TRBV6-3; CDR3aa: CASSSRGSYNSPLHF
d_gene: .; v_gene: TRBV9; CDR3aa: CASSTGENQPQHF
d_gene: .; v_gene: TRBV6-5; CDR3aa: CASSYMGSGLYNEQFF